These 7 T cell receptor beta chains were sequenced from one sample in a study of CD8+ T cells in alopecia areata. In each case, RNA was isolated and then reverse transcribed into cDNA as the sequencing template. Some clones are missing from TCRdb's copy, which holds only in-frame ones; the method was immunoSEQ multiplex PCR. This sample has roughly 35,000 clones; less than 70% occur once, and the top ten carry 30% to 50%. Sequenced material: NKG2D-high CD8+ T cells sorted from blood. These receptors were taken from a human donor with alopecia areata.

This clone was recorded once. The rearrangement links TRBV7-9 to TRBJ2-2; 11 bases are shared with TRBD2. Germline V gene lookup returns CDR1 SEHNR and CDR2 FQNEAQ (reference sequence). The junction had 11 bases not matched to a gene; V was cut back by 3 bases and J by 5 bases. The CDR3 consists of 18 residues. The CDR3 DNA follows: TGTGCCAGCAGCTTGTTGACTAGCGGGGCCACGGGAACCGGGGAGCTGTTTTTT. Translation gives CASSLLTSGATGTGELFF.

The chain is built from TRBV4-1 and TRBJ2-2; D possibly corresponds to TRBD2 (5 bases). This CDR3 spans 15 amino acids. Germline V gives CDR1 MGHRA, CDR2 YSYEKL. Trimming removed 4 bases from V and 4 bases from J, with 13 bases in between. The chain's CDR3 is CASSPAPAGTGELFF. The CDR3 bases are TGCGCCAGCAGCCCCGCTCCGGCGGGCACCGGGGAGCTGTTTTTT.

This clone came up a few times. The J gene is TRBJ2-3, the V gene TRBV7-8; no clear D gene. Trimming took off 1 base at V and 1 base at J, with 6 bases between the two ends. The CDR3 has 14 amino acids. Germline CDR1 and CDR2: SGHVS and FQNEAQ. The CDR3 nucleotides are TGTGCCAGCAGCTTAGACGTCGGCACAGATACGCAGTATTTT. Its translation: CASSLDVGTDTQYF.

This chain links TRBV20-1 with TRBJ2-7; D is undetermined. CDR1 is DFQATT, CDR2 SNEGSKA, per germline (reference sequence). CDR3 size: 11 residues. Trimming shortened V by 6 bases and J by 2 bases, and 8 bases separated the two germline ends. The CDR3 DNA is TGCAGTGCCCGGCACGCCTACGAGCAGTACTTC. This codes for CSARHAYEQYF.

This clone was recorded only once. The V gene is TRBV2, the J gene TRBJ2-7; D gene unclear. The CDR3 length is 12 residues. Germline V gene lookup returns CDR1 SNHLY and CDR2 FYNNEI. With 2 bases removed from V and 2 bases from J, the gap between germline ends came to 4 bases. The CDR3 DNA reads as TGTGCCAGCAGTGAAATGCCCTACGAGCAGTACTTC. Translated: CASSEMPYEQYF.

The chain recombines TRBV4-1 with TRBJ2-1; no clear D gene. The CDR3 covers 15 residues. With 4 bases removed from V and 4 bases from J, the gap between germline ends came to 14 bases. CDR1 and CDR2 from the germline V gene are MGHRA and YSYEKL. The CDR3 here is CASSRDSRPYNEQFF. As DNA, the CDR3 is TGCGCCAGCAGCCGAGACTCCCGACCGTACAATGAGCAGTTCTTC.

The chain recombines TRBV25-1 with TRBJ1-1, with a weak D call TRBD1 (6 bases). Between the trimmed V and J ends, which lost 8 bases and 0 bases, there was a span of 13 bases. Germline V gene lookup returns CDR1 MGHDK and CDR2 SYGVNS. This CDR3 region has 14 residues. CDR3 protein: CASARRGLNTEAFF. CDR3 nucleotides: TGTGCCAGCGCTCGTCGGGGGCTGAACACTGAAGCTTTCTTT.